The 5 T cell receptor beta chains presented below share a single source sample, sequenced in a study of Graves' ophthalmopathy and Graves' hyperthyroidism. Amplification from RNA transcripts yielded the TCR beta CDR3 regions. The library came from an HTBI-primed first-round RT-PCR and a second-round multiplex PCR. TCRdb fed the multiplex PCR reads into MiXCR, producing one record per CDR3 protein. The sample has more than 1,000,000 distinct CDR3 sequences; about 36% are singletons. The source material was peripheral blood or thyroid tissue (not recorded which). Every receptor here comes from an adult man with Graves' hyperthyroidism.

The table lists this clonotype with a few counts. The chain recombines TRBV12-3 or TRBV12-4 with TRBJ1-2, with D perhaps TRBD1 (6 bases). This CDR3 region has 16 residues. V was clipped by 8 bases and J by 2 bases, with 21 bases between them. The CDR3 region has the DNA TGTGCCAGCCCATTGGGGACAAGAAGAGGGAACTATGGCTACACCTTC. Encoded protein: CASPLGTRRGNYGYTF.

This clonotype was recorded a few times. The V gene is TRBV6-5, the J gene TRBJ2-2; 8 nucleotides agree with TRBD1. The CDR3 spans 14 residues. J lost 7 bases, V lost 6 bases, and 7 bases had no gene match. Germline V gene data show CDR1 as MNHEY and CDR2 as SVGAGI. The CDR3 DNA follows: TGTGCCAGCAGCCTCCGACAGGGGATCGGGGAGCTGTTTTTT. Its translation: CASSLRQGIGELFF.

CDR3 DNA: TGTGCCAGCAGCTTGGTTATGGGGGGAAGTGTAGAAGAGACCCAGTACTTC. This translates into CASSLVMGGSVEETQYF. The gene calls are TRBV7-2 and TRBJ2-5; D perhaps matches TRBD2 (6 bases). Germline lookup yields CDR1 SGHTA and CDR2 FQGNSA. V shed 3 bases and J shed 3 bases, with 20 bases lying between them. CDR3 length equals 17 residues.

This clonotype was recorded once. In nucleotides, the CDR3 is TGCAGCGCAATCAAGGGTTTAGATCTCGCGAACACCGGGGAGCTGTTTTTT. It encodes CSAIKGLDLANTGELFF. This chain uses TRBV29-1 with TRBJ2-2, with D unresolved. The length of the CDR3 is 17 residues. Germline CDR1 is SQVTM and CDR2 is ANQGSEA. Trimming removed 7 bases at V and 0 bases at J, with 21 bases between.

This clonotype was counted only a few times. V gene TRBV20-1 combines with J gene TRBJ1-6; D is uncertain. Germline V gene lookup returns CDR1 DFQATT and CDR2 SNEGSKA (reference sequence). The CDR3 has 13 residues. V shed 6 bases and J shed 10 bases, with 16 bases lying between them. The CDR3 nucleotides are TGCAGTGCCTCCGGGCAGGACGTGTCACCCCTCCACTTT. This encodes CSASGQDVSPLHF.